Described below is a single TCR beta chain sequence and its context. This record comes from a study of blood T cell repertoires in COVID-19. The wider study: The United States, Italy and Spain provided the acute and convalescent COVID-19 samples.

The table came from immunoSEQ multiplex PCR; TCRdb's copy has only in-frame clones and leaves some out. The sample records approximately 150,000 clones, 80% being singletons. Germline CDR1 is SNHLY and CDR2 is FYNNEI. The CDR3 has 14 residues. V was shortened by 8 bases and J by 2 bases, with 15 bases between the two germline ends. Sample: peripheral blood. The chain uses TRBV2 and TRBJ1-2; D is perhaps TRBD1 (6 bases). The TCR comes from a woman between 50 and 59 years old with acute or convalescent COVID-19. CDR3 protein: CASSGGTANYGYTF. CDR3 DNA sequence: TGTGCCAGCTCTGGGGGCACAGCAAACTATGGCTACACCTTC.